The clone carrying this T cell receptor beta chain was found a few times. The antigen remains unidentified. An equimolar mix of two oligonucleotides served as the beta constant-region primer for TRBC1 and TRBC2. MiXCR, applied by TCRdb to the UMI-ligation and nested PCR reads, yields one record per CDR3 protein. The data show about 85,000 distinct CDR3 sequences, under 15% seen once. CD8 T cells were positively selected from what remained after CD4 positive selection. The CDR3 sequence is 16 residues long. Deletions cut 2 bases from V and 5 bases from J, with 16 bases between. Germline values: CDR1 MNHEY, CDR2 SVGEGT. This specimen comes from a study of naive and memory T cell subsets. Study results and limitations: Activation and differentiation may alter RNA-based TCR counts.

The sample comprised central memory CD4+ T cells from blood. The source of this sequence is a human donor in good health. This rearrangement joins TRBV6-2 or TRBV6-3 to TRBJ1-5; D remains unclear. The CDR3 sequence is CASSYGSLGVYQPQHF. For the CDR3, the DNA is TGTGCCAGCAGTTACGGCAGTCTTGGGGTCTATCAGCCCCAGCATTTT.